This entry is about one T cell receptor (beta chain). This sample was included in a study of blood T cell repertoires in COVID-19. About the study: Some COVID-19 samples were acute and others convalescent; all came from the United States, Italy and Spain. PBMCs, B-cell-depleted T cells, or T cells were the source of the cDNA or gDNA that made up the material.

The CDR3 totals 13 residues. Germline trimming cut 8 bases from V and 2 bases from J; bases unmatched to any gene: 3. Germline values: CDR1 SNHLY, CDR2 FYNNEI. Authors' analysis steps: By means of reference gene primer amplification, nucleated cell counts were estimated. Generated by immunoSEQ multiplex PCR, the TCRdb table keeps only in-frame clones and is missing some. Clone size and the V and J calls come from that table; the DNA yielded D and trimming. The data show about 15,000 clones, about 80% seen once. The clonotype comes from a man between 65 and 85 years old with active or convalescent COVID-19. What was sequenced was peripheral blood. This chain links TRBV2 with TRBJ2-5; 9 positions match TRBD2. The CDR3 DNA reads TGTGCCAGCCACGCGGGGGGGCAAGAGACCCAGTACTTC. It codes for CASHAGGQETQYF.